This TCR beta chain was found in a study of radiation and T cells in renal cell carcinoma. Whole-study results and caveats: Baseline intratumoral clonotype presence is unknown without pretreatment biopsies.

Time point given: baseline pretreatment blood. This sample's treatment: 15 Gy SBRT to primary tumor, nephrectomy 4 weeks later. Radiation-treated patients gave blood at baseline, week 2 and week 4. Produced via immunoSEQ multiplex PCR; TCRdb's table is partial and in-frame only. The sample holds 100,000 to 150,000 clones, roughly 80% seen once. Regarding this clone: Its cognate antigen is unknown.

The V end was cut by 2 bases, the J end by 4 bases, with 13 bases between. The length of the CDR3 is 15 residues. Germline-derived CDR1 and CDR2 are SGHNT and YENEEA. The chain recombines TRBV11-3 with TRBJ2-3, with D unresolved. This specimen was blood, taken from a patient whose treatment included radiotherapy and nephrectomy. This sequence was found in an older woman with renal cell carcinoma. The CDR3 region has the DNA TGTGCCAGCAGCTTATTTGGAGAGGCAGCAGATACGCAGTATTTT. This encodes CASSLFGEAADTQYF.